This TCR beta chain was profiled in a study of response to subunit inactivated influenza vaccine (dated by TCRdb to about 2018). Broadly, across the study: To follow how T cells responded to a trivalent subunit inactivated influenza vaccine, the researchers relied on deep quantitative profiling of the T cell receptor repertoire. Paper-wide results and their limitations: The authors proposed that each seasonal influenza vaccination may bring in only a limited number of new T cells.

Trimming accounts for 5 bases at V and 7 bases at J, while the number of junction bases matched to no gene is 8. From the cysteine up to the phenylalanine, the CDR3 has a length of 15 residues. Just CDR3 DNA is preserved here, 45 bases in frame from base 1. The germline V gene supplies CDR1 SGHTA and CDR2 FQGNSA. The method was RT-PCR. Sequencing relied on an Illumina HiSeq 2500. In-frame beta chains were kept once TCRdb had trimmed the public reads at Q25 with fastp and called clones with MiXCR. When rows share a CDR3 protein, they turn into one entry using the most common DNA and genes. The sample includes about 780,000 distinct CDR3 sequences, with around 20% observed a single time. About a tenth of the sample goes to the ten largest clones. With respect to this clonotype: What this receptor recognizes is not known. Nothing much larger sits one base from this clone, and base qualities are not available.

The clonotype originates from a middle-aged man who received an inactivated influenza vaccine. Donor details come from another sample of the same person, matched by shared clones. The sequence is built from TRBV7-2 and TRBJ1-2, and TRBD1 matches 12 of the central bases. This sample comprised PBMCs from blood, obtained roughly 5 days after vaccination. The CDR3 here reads CASSGSGQGARGYTF. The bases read TGTGCCAGCAGCGGGTCGGGACAGGGGGCGCGTGGCTACACCTTC.